This entry is about one T cell receptor beta chain. The antigen is not known. This sample is part of a study of T cell responses to AZD1222 COVID-19 vaccine. Study findings and constraints: CD4 TCRs covered the whole spike, strongest at regions 160-218 and 743-854. Variant regions that are unmutated are reportedly the target of nearly half of spike-specific TCRs. There were repertoire samples only from the period after the peak T cell response.

The germline V gene has CDR1 SGHRS and CDR2 YFSETQ. The J segment lost 5 bases and the V segment lost 1 base, leaving 22 bases of the junction unmatched. The CDR3 length is 20 residues. The table came from immunoSEQ multiplex PCR; TCRdb's copy has only in-frame clones and leaves some out. The sample shows approximately 69,000 clones, approximately 82% of them seen only once. The sample consisted of peripheral blood, taken 28 days after the second AZD1222 dose. The sequence was collected from an adult who received the AZD1222 COVID-19 vaccine. The chain joins TRBV5-1 to TRBJ2-3; 7 bases are a match to TRBD2. CDR3 in DNA: TGCGCCAGCAGCTTGATGACAGCCTTACGGACTAGTCAGAAAGTAGATACGCAGTATTTT. As protein: CASSLMTALRTSQKVDTQYF.